The 30 T cell receptor beta chains reported below all come from one sample, sequenced in a study of CD4+ T cells in melanoma (dated by TCRdb to between 2020 and 2023). The receptor library was made with the immunoSEQ multiplex PCR assay. TCRdb retrieved this table from immuneACCESS and kept in-frame rearrangements only. Not all clones are present; in checked studies, unresolved V genes account for under half, and no reason is known for the remainder. This sample gives 50,000 to 60,000 clones in total; about 72% of them show up just once. The ten largest clones take up around 5% of the sample. Source material: tumor tissue. The source of these receptors is a human donor with melanoma.

The genes are TRBV2 and TRBJ1-4; TRBD1 might be the D (5 bases). This CDR3 comprises 16 residues. In germline, CDR1 is SNHLY, CDR2 FYNNEI. The V and J ends lost 6 bases and 7 bases respectively, with 21 bases between them. CDR3 sequence: CASSGTADNVFEKLFF. In DNA, the CDR3 is TGTGCCAGCAGCGGGACCGCCGATAACGTTTTTGAAAAACTGTTTTTT.

A single count supports this clone. The V call is TRBV27, the J call TRBJ2-2; D not certain. Germline V gene lookup returns CDR1 MNHEY and CDR2 SMNVEV (reference sequence). The CDR3 is made up of 14 amino acids. Trimming pared 5 bases from V and 6 bases from J, leaving 13 bases between. CDR3 sequence reads: CASSGWGGAGELFF. CDR3 sequence (DNA): TGTGCCAGCAGTGGGTGGGGTGGGGCCGGGGAGCTGTTTTTT.

With regard to this clone: This is likely a read error, given that the CDR3 carries no conserved phenylalanine or tryptophan at its end. It is unclear where the CDR3 begins or ends on the DNA, so no DNA is shown, and the CDR3 is as TCRdb lists it. The rearrangement uses TRBV21-1 and TRBJ2-3; the table gives TRBD1 as D, unverified against the DNA. TRBV21-1 has pseudogene status. From its first to its last residue, the CDR3 has 14 amino acids. CDR3 protein: CASRVGKGGQGSFV.

This clone was seen at least ten times. This chain connects TRBV6-5 to TRBJ2-7; TRBD1 matches at 8 bases. CDR1 MNHEY and CDR2 SVGAGI come from the germline V gene. Trimming at V came to 0 bases and at J to 7 bases, leaving 5 bases not matched to a gene. This CDR3 is built from 14 residues. The CDR3 loop is CASSYSAGGDEQYF. The CDR3 DNA follows: TGTGCCAGCAGTTACTCGGCAGGGGGCGATGAGCAGTACTTC.

This clone was seen a single time. The chain has TRBV29-1 and TRBJ2-7, with no clear D. The germline V gene encodes CDR1 SQVTM and CDR2 ANQGSEA. There are 14 residues in the CDR3. V lost 1 base to trimming and J lost 4 bases, with 14 bases between them. The CDR3 loop is CSVEAWSEGYEQYF. Written as DNA, the CDR3 is TGCAGCGTTGAAGCCTGGAGTGAAGGGTACGAGCAGTACTTC.

The chain combines TRBV7-9 with TRBJ2-7; 10 bases line up with TRBD2. Germline CDR1 reads SEHNR; CDR2 reads FQNEAQ (reference sequence). The CDR3 is made up of 14 amino acids. The J segment lost 3 bases and the V segment lost 3 bases, leaving 2 bases of the junction unmatched. The DNA of the CDR3 is TGTGCCAGCAGCTTTAGCGGGGGGAACTACGAGCAGTACTTC. This translates into CASSFSGGNYEQYF.

This clone was observed once. The V call is TRBV7-9, the J call TRBJ2-1, with 13 bases identical to TRBD2. This CDR3 is built from 19 residues. V trimming: 7 bases; J trimming: 0 bases; junction bases outside the gene matches: 12. CDR1 and CDR2 from the germline V gene are SEHNR and FQNEAQ (reference sequence). The CDR3 is CASNFGTSGAASSYNEQFF. The CDR3 nucleotides are TGTGCCAGCAACTTCGGGACTAGCGGGGCAGCCAGCTCCTACAATGAGCAGTTCTTC.

This clone was seen ten or more times. This chain joins TRBV5-3 and TRBJ2-2; tentatively, D is TRBD2 (5 bases). TRBV5-3 is an ORF, and what it does is uncertain. The CDR3 is made up of 15 amino acids. V shed 4 bases and J shed 2 bases, with 12 bases lying between them. CDR3 in amino acids: CARSPEAANTGELFF. The CDR3 nucleotides are TGTGCCAGAAGCCCGGAGGCAGCTAACACCGGGGAGCTGTTTTTT.

This chain uses TRBV4-1 with TRBJ2-5; TRBD2 aligns across 8 bases. This CDR3 contains 15 residues. Per germline, CDR1 MGHRA and CDR2 YSYEKL. V trimming: 3 bases; J trimming: 5 bases; junction bases outside the gene matches: 8. CDR3 sequence: CASSQLGGAKETQYF. In DNA form, the CDR3 reads TGCGCCAGCAGCCAGCTCGGGGGGGCCAAGGAGACCCAGTACTTC.

V is TRBV6-6 and J is TRBJ2-1, with 8 bases identical to TRBD1. V lost 2 bases, J lost 6 bases, and 6 bases stayed unmatched. Germline CDR1 MNHNY, CDR2 SVGAGI (reference sequence). The CDR3 sequence is 15 residues long. CDR3 amino acids: CASSYITGGRNEQFF. CDR3 in DNA: TGTGCCAGCAGTTACATAACAGGGGGGCGCAATGAGCAGTTCTTC.

This chain uses TRBV28 with TRBJ1-2; 11 nucleotides line up with TRBD1. V was clipped by 4 bases and J by 3 bases; unmatched bases: 4. Germline V gene data show CDR1 as MDHEN and CDR2 as SYDVKM. The length of the CDR3 is 15 residues. CDR3 sequence (DNA): TGTGCCAGCAGTTCCTCGGACAGGGGGCACTATGGCTACACCTTC. Translated: CASSSSDRGHYGYTF.

This chain connects TRBV5-6 to TRBJ2-5, with 9 bases matching TRBD1. From germline, CDR1 is SGHDT and CDR2 YYEEEE. CDR3 length equals 17 residues. The V gene end was trimmed by 2 bases and the J gene end by 0 bases; junction bases not matched to a gene: 8. The DNA of the CDR3 is TGTGCCAGCAGCTTTCCCCCCGGGACAGGGTACCAAGAGACCCAGTACTTC. Encoded protein: CASSFPPGTGYQETQYF.

The V call is TRBV7-9, the J call TRBJ2-3; 8 bases match TRBD2. The J segment lost 1 base and the V segment lost 1 base, leaving 7 bases of the junction unmatched. CDR3 length: 17 amino acids. Germline V gene data show CDR1 as SEHNR and CDR2 as FQNEAQ (reference sequence). The CDR3 protein is CASSLELWRGGTDTQYF. CDR3 DNA: TGTGCCAGCAGCTTAGAGTTGTGGCGGGGGGGCACAGATACGCAGTATTTT.

V usage is TRBV9 and J usage is TRBJ1-2, with no clear D. The CDR3 has 13 residues. V was trimmed by 3 bases and J by 3 bases, leaving 9 bases between them. The germline V gene encodes CDR1 SGDLS and CDR2 YYNGEE. The CDR3 sequence is CASSDERDYGYTF. The CDR3 DNA reads TGTGCCAGCAGCGACGAAAGAGACTATGGCTACACCTTC.

V gene TRBV7-2 combines with J gene TRBJ2-3; 12 bases map to TRBD1. The V gene's germline CDR1 is SGHTA and CDR2 FQGNSA. The CDR3 covers 15 residues. Trimming took 2 bases from V and 5 from J; bases not matched to a gene: 2. CDR3 amino acids: CASSLRDRGQDTQYF. The CDR3 nucleotides read TGTGCCAGCAGCTTACGGGACAGGGGGCAAGATACGCAGTATTTT.

The CDR3: CASSYTSGGYSSYNEQFF. CDR3 DNA: TGTGCCAGCAGCTACACTAGCGGGGGATACAGCTCCTACAATGAGCAGTTCTTC. V is TRBV7-2 and J is TRBJ2-1; 11 nucleotides line up with TRBD2. The J segment lost 0 bases and the V segment lost 4 bases, leaving 8 bases of the junction unmatched. Germline values: CDR1 SGHTA, CDR2 FQGNSA. The CDR3 loop spans 18 amino acids.

The chain has TRBV4-1 and TRBJ2-7; no clear D. The V gene's germline CDR1 is MGHRA and CDR2 YSYEKL. CDR3 length equals 17 residues. Trimming left V 3 bases short and J 2 bases short, with 20 bases between. The CDR3 sequence: CASSQTLTEGWTYEQYF. The CDR3 DNA sequence: TGCGCCAGCAGCCAGACCCTCACAGAAGGGTGGACCTACGAGCAGTACTTC.

The chain has TRBV5-1 and TRBJ2-3, with a weak D call TRBD2 (6 bases). Germline V lookup: CDR1 SGHRS, CDR2 YFSETQ. This CDR3 has 13 residues. The V end was cut by 9 bases, the J end by 3 bases, with 14 bases between. The CDR3 sequence: CATREVGTDTQYF. CDR3 sequence (DNA): TGCGCCACTAGGGAGGTGGGGACAGATACGCAGTATTTT. Full variable domain (missing parts from reference TRBV5-1 and TRBJ2-3): KAGVTQTPRYLIKTRGQQVTLSCSPISGHRSVSWYQQTPGQGLQFLFEYFSETQRNKGNFPGRFSGRQFSNSRSEMNVSTLELGDSALYLCATREVGTDTQYFGPGTRLTVL.

The chain joins TRBV18 to TRBJ1-2; 7 nucleotides line up with TRBD1. V trimming: 0 bases; J trimming: 3 bases; junction bases outside the gene matches: 1. Germline-derived CDR1 and CDR2 are KGHSH and LQKENI. CDR3 length: 14 amino acids. DNA for the CDR3: TGTGCCAGCTCACCACCCCAGGGGGACTATGGCTACACCTTC. Encoded protein: CASSPPQGDYGYTF. Together with reference TRBV18 and TRBJ1-2, the CDR3 gives the full variable domain: NAGVMQNPRHLVRRRGQEARLRCSPMKGHSHVYWYRQLPEEGLKFMVYLQKENIIDESGMPKERFSAEFPKEGPSILRIQQVVRGDSAAYFCASSPPQGDYGYTFGSGTRLTVV.

The chain joins TRBV7-8 to TRBJ2-7, with D unresolved. Trimming pared 5 bases from V and 7 bases from J, leaving 15 bases between. The CDR3 spans 13 residues. Looked up from germline, CDR1 is SGHVS and CDR2 is FQNEAQ. Here the CDR3 reads CASSPTVDREQYF. In nucleotides, the CDR3 is TGTGCCAGCAGCCCGACCGTGGACCGGGAGCAGTACTTC. The full variable domain, in which reference TRBV7-8 and TRBJ2-7 provide the parts outside the CDR3, is GAGVSQSPRYKVAKRGQDVALRCDPISGHVSLFWYQQALGQGPEFLTYFQNEAQLDKSGLPSDRFFAERPEGSVSTLKIQRTQQEDSAVYLCASSPTVDREQYFGPGTRLTVT.

Details on this clone: At the DNA level, this CDR3 is encoded by other sequences in the same sample as well. The CDR3 spells CASSFNTEAFF. CDR3 bases: TGTGCCAGCAGCTTCAATACTGAAGCTTTCTTT. V usage is TRBV5-5 and J usage is TRBJ1-1; D is unresolved. CDR1 SGHKS and CDR2 YYEKEE come from the germline V gene (reference sequence). The CDR3 sequence is 11 residues long. Deletions cut 2 bases from V and 5 bases from J, with 4 bases between.

The rearrangement uses TRBV28 and TRBJ1-6; 9 nucleotides match TRBD1. J gave up 7 bases and V 5 bases, and 3 bases lay outside the gene matches. Germline lookup yields CDR1 MDHEN and CDR2 SYDVKM. The CDR3 extends over 14 amino acids. The CDR3 nucleotides are TGTGCCAGCAGTCCCGGACAGGGGAATTCACCCCTCCACTTT. Translating gives CASSPGQGNSPLHF.

This chain's CDR3 is CASSTRDRGFYYGYTF. The CDR3 bases are TGTGCCAGCAGCACCCGGGACAGGGGATTTTACTATGGCTACACCTTC. The chain recombines TRBV7-9 with TRBJ1-2, with 10 bases aligning to TRBD1. The CDR3 runs to 16 residues. Germline V lookup: CDR1 SEHNR, CDR2 FQNEAQ (reference sequence). V was pared by 5 bases and J by 3 bases, with 9 bases of the junction left unmatched.

This rearrangement joins TRBV6-1 to TRBJ1-5, with D possibly matching TRBD1 (5 bases). CDR1 is MNHNS and CDR2 is SASEGT in the germline V gene. The CDR3 sequence is 16 residues long. V was trimmed by 1 base and J by 0 bases, leaving 10 bases between them. The CDR3 sequence is CASSEVVQVSNQPQHF. Written as DNA, the CDR3 is TGTGCCAGCAGTGAAGTGGTACAGGTTAGCAATCAGCCCCAGCATTTT.

By share, this clone counts as medium-sized. V gene TRBV27 combines with J gene TRBJ2-5; 8 bases fit TRBD2. Germline loops: CDR1 MNHEY, CDR2 SMNVEV (reference sequence). The length of the CDR3 is 14 residues. The V segment lost 2 bases and the J segment 4 bases; nucleotides outside the gene matches: 3. CDR3 protein: CASSLVGGAETQYF. For the CDR3, the DNA is TGTGCCAGCAGTTTAGTCGGGGGGGCAGAGACCCAGTACTTC.

This clone was found once. This sequence joins TRBV4-1 and TRBJ2-7; 10 bases line up with TRBD2. Germline V gene lookup returns CDR1 MGHRA and CDR2 YSYEKL. The trim removed 1 base at V and 3 bases at J, leaving 3 bases unmatched. The CDR3 totals 15 residues. CDR3 nucleotides: TGCGCCAGCAGCCAAGGGGCTAGCGGGGGCTACGAGCAGTACTTC. It yields the protein CASSQGASGGYEQYF.

In its sample, this clone was seen many times. The chain links TRBV11-2 to TRBJ1-3; D might be TRBD1 (5 bases). Germline V CDR1 and CDR2: SGHAT, FQNNGV. With 0 bases removed from V and 3 bases from J, the gap between germline ends came to 9 bases. The length of the CDR3 is 15 residues. The CDR3 protein is CASSLEAGFGNTIYF. CDR3 DNA: TGTGCCAGCAGCTTAGAAGCAGGGTTTGGAAACACCATATATTTT.

The chain couples TRBV19 to TRBJ1-1, with 9 bases that match TRBD1. This CDR3 region has 13 residues. CDR1 is LNHDA and CDR2 is SQIVND in the germline V gene (reference sequence). V shed 6 bases and J 5 bases; nucleotides not matched to a gene: 4. CDR3 region: CASRTGGGTEAFF. CDR3 bases: TGTGCCAGTAGAACAGGGGGCGGAACTGAAGCTTTCTTT.

The count of this clone is one. The CDR3, as DNA: TGTGCCAGCAGTTTACGGGGGGACGGCTACGAGCAGTACTTC. This codes for CASSLRGDGYEQYF. This chain links TRBV27 with TRBJ2-7, with 7 nucleotides matching TRBD2. V lost 2 bases, J lost 3 bases, and 4 bases stayed unmatched. The CDR3 has 14 amino acids. The V gene's germline CDR1 is MNHEY and CDR2 SMNVEV (reference sequence).

This clone was detected a few times. A far larger clone differs by one base, so this is likely a read error. Other DNA sequences in this sample translate to the same CDR3. The V and J genes are TRBV5-1 and TRBJ2-3, with 8 bases aligning to TRBD2. V was clipped by 4 bases and J by 4 bases; unmatched bases: 8. Germline lookup yields CDR1 SGHRS and CDR2 YFSETQ. There are 15 residues in the CDR3. The CDR3 nucleotides read TGCGCCAGCAGCAAGTGGTCACTAGCGGCAGATACGCAGTATTTT. It is translated as CASSKWSLAADTQYF.